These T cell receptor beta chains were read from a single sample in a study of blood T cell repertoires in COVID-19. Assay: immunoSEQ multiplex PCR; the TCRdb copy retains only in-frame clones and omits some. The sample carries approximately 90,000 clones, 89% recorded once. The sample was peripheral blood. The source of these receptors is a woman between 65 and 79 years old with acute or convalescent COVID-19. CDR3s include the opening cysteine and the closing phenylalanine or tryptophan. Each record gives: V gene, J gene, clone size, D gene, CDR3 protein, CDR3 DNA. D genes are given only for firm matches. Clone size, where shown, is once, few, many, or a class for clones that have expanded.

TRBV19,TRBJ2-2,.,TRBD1,CASSTDRAKAGELFF,TGTGCCAGTAGTACGGACAGGGCAAAAGCCGGGGAGCTGTTTTTT
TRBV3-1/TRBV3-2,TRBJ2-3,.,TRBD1,CASSHLTGSTDTQYF,TGTGCCAGCAGCCACCTGACAGGGAGCACAGATACGCAGTATTTT
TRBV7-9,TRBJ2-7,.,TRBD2,CASSSSGRGYEQYF,TGTGCCAGCAGCTCCAGCGGGAGAGGCTACGAGCAGTACTTC
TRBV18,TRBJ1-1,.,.,CASSPPRQLAEAFF,TGTGCCAGCTCACCACCGAGACAGTTGGCTGAAGCTTTCTTT
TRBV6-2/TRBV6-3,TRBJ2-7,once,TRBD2,CASSPRRLAETYEQYF,TGTGCCAGCAGCCCCCGACGACTAGCGGAAACCTACGAGCAGTACTTC
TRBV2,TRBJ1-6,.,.,CASRPEGHPNSPLHF,TGTGCCAGCAGACCCGAGGGACATCCCAATTCACCCCTCCACTTT
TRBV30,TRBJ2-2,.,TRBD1,CAWRPQGAIGELFF,TGTGCCTGGAGGCCACAGGGGGCGATCGGGGAGCTGTTTTTT
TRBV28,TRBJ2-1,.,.,CASSTSLKGEFF,TGTGCCAGCAGTACCTCTCTGAAGGGGGAGTTCTTC
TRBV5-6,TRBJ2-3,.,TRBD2,CASSLRTSGGADTQYF,TGTGCCAGCAGCCTTCGGACTAGCGGGGGGGCAGATACGCAGTATTTT
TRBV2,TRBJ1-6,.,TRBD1,CASSDVGQGRSPLHF,TGTGCCAGCAGTGATGTAGGACAGGGGAGATCACCCCTCCACTTT
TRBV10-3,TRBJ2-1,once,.,CAISENSGSSYNEQFF,TGTGCCATCAGTGAGAACTCCGGGAGCTCCTACAATGAGCAGTTCTTC
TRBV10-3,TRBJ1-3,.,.,CAISEQVAGNTIYF,TGTGCCATCAGTGAGCAGGTTGCTGGAAACACCATATATTTT
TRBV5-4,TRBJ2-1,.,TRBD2,CASSLGLAGESYEQFF,TGTGCCAGCAGCCTGGGACTAGCGGGAGAGAGCTATGAGCAGTTCTTC
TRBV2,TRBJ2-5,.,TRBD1,CASSRDRNQETQYF,TGTGCCAGCAGCCGGGACAGAAACCAAGAGACCCAGTACTTC
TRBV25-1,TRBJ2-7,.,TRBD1,CASSPGTGKAGSSYEQYF,TGTGCCAGCAGCCCCGGGACAGGGAAAGCGGGGAGCTCCTACGAGCAGTACTTC
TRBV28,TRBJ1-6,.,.,CASMRGDRVGSPLHF,TGTGCCAGCATGCGGGGGGATCGGGTCGGATCACCCCTCCACTTT
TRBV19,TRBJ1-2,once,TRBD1,CATRQSGQVYGYTF,TGTGCCACCCGCCAGTCGGGACAGGTCTATGGCTACACCTTC
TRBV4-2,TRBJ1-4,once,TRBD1,CASSQPDRGDKEKLFF,TGTGCCAGCAGCCAGCCCGACAGGGGCGATAAGGAAAAACTGTTTTTT
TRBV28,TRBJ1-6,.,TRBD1,CASREGAISPLHF,TGTGCCAGCAGGGAGGGGGCAATTTCACCCCTCCACTTT
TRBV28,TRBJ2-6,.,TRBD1,CATQTGGASGANVLTF,TGTGCCACCCAGACAGGGGGCGCCTCCGGGGCCAACGTCCTGACTTTC
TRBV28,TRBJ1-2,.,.,CASSYGTTHYGYTF,TGTGCCAGCAGTTACGGGACAACTCACTATGGCTACACCTTC
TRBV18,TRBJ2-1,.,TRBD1,CASSPGDSSYNEQFF,TGTGCCAGCTCACCAGGGGACAGCTCCTACAATGAGCAGTTCTTC
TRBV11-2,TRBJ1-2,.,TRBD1,CASSASDRGEGYTF,TGTGCCAGCAGCGCATCGGACAGGGGGGAGGGCTACACCTTC
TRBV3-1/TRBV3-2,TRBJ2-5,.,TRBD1,CASSPPGQGQETQYF,TGTGCCAGCAGCCCTCCGGGACAGGGACAAGAGACCCAGTACTTC
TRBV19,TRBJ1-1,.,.,CASSIQGLDTEAFF,TGTGCCAGTAGTATACAGGGGCTGGACACTGAAGCTTTCTTT
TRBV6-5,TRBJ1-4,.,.,CAGRQTNEKLFF,TGTGCCGGTAGACAGACTAATGAAAAACTGTTTTTT
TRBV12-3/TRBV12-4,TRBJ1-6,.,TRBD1,CASSRQGNSPLHF,TGTGCCAGCAGTCGACAGGGCAATTCACCCCTCCACTTT
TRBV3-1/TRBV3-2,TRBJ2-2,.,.,CASSPSNTGELFF,TGTGCCAGCAGTCCATCGAACACCGGGGAGCTGTTTTTT
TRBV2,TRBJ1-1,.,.,CASSQDGPEAFF,TGTGCCAGCTCACAGGACGGACCTGAAGCTTTCTTT
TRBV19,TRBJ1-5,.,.,CASSIVQTPNQPQHF,TGTGCCAGTAGTATCGTACAGACCCCCAATCAGCCCCAGCATTTT
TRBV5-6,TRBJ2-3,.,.,CASSPGTGRTDTQYF,TGTGCCAGCAGCCCCGGAACAGGACGCACAGATACGCAGTATTTT
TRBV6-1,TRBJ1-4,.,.,CASSENPRSDEKLFF,TGTGCCAGCAGTGAAAACCCCAGATCAGATGAAAAACTGTTTTTT
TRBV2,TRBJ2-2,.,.,CASSALRTAGELFF,TGTGCCAGCAGTGCTTTGCGGACAGCCGGGGAGCTGTTTTTT
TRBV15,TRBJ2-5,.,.,CATSRDLAGRSVSETQYF,TGTGCCACCAGCAGAGATTTGGCAGGGAGGTCGGTTTCGGAGACCCAGTACTTC
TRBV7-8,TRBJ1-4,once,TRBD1,CASSKDGTGGEKLFF,TGTGCCAGCAGCAAGGACGGGACAGGGGGAGAAAAACTGTTTTTT
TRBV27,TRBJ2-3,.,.,CASIRYLGGADDTQYF,TGTGCCAGCATTCGGTATCTCGGGGGAGCTGACGATACGCAGTATTTT
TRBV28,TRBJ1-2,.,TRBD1,CASRSPGQGARLWGYTF,TGTGCCAGCAGGTCTCCGGGACAGGGGGCGAGGTTGTGGGGCTACACCTTC
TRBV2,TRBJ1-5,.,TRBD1,CASRGSTGGKGNQPQHF,TGTGCCAGCAGAGGATCTACAGGGGGCAAGGGCAATCAGCCCCAGCATTTT
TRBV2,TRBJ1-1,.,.,CASSEEGRTEAFF,TGTGCCAGCAGTGAAGAGGGGCGCACTGAAGCTTTCTTT
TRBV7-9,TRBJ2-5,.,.,CASSHRGRGDQETQYF,TGTGCCAGCAGCCACCGGGGGAGGGGGGACCAAGAGACCCAGTACTTC
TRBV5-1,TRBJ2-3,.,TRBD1,CASSLEGASTDTQYF,TGCGCCAGCAGCTTGGAGGGGGCTAGCACAGATACGCAGTATTTT
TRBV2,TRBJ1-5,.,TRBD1,CASVQQGLDQPQHF,TGTGCCAGCGTGCAACAGGGGTTGGATCAGCCCCAGCATTTT